The 9 T cell receptor beta chains below were found in one sample sequenced in a study of regulatory T cells in long-lasting Graves disease. Time point given: newly diagnosed GD, antithyroid drugs for less than 3 months. Scientists built the TCR library using RNA that was extracted from PBMCs. To make TCR beta libraries, researchers used iRepertoire HTBI primers and Arm-PCR of CDR3 regions. A single record per CDR3 protein comes from TCRdb applying MiXCR to the multiplex PCR reads. The sample holds about 450,000 distinct CDR3 sequences, 15% to 20% seen once. These data were also filed under a second study, of T cells in Graves' hyperthyroidism and ophthalmopathy.

The sequences come from peripheral blood mononuclear cells (PBMCs), collected at new diagnosis, from a patient treated with antithyroid drugs. These receptors were obtained from a young woman with Graves disease.

This clonotype was found many times. The chain recombines TRBV28 with TRBJ2-7, with TRBD1 matching 12 bases. From germline, CDR1 is MDHEN and CDR2 SYDVKM. V gave up 8 bases and J gave up 6 bases; unmatched junction bases: 8. The CDR3 extends over 14 amino acids. The chain's CDR3 is CASLPGQGAREQYF. The CDR3 DNA is TGTGCCAGCCTTCCGGGACAGGGGGCGCGCGAGCAGTACTTC.

This clonotype was seen repeatedly, ten times or more. This chain links TRBV28 with TRBJ2-3; 9 nucleotides agree with TRBD2. CDR1 is MDHEN and CDR2 is SYDVKM in the germline V gene. V shed 3 bases and J 5 bases; nucleotides not matched to a gene: 6. The CDR3 has 15 residues. The CDR3 protein is CASSLGVAGVDTQYF. CDR3 DNA: TGTGCCAGCAGTTTGGGGGTAGCGGGAGTAGATACGCAGTATTTT.

This clonotype has more than one count but fewer than ten. The chain is built from TRBV4-2 and TRBJ2-1, with D possibly matching TRBD2 (6 bases). The CDR3 runs 16 residues. Trimming stripped 4 bases from V and 5 bases from J, with 18 bases between. The germline V gene has CDR1 LGHNA and CDR2 YNFKEQ. CDR3 bases: TGTGCCAGCAGCCCCAAGCGACTAGTTGTGGACAATGAGCAGTTCTTC. It is translated as CASSPKRLVVDNEQFF.

This clonotype has a count of ten or more. The CDR3 is CASSGTPLAALEVDTGELFF. CDR3 in DNA: TGTGCCAGCAGTGGGACCCCCTTAGCGGCCCTGGAGGTCGACACCGGGGAGCTGTTTTTT. The J gene is TRBJ2-2, the V gene TRBV2; D perhaps matches TRBD2 (6 bases). V gave up 4 bases and J gave up 3 bases, with 27 bases separating them. CDR3 length: 20 amino acids. Germline V gene lookup returns CDR1 SNHLY and CDR2 FYNNEI.

In its sample, this clonotype was seen a few times. The chain links TRBV7-2 to TRBJ2-2, with a weak D call TRBD2 (6 bases). With 1 base removed from V and 6 bases from J, the gap between germline ends came to 15 bases. This CDR3 region has 16 residues. Germline V CDR1 and CDR2: SGHTA, FQGNSA. The CDR3 is CASSLVRPGEAGELFF. CDR3 coding DNA: TGTGCCAGCAGCTTAGTCCGGCCGGGAGAGGCCGGGGAGCTGTTTTTT.

This clonotype was detected ten times or more. This chain links TRBV24-1 with TRBJ1-2; 7 bases map to TRBD1. CDR3 length equals 14 residues. The ends lost 4 bases at V and 4 bases at J; junction bases unmatched: 5. CDR1 KGHDR and CDR2 SFDVKD come from the germline V gene. The CDR3 region is CATSDGQAPYGYTF. As DNA, the CDR3 is TGTGCCACCAGTGACGGACAGGCTCCCTATGGCTACACCTTC.

About this clonotype itself: One end of the junction varies from germline; a read error may be responsible. The chain uses TRBV5-4 and TRBJ2-5; D possibly corresponds to TRBD2 (5 bases). CDR1 is SGHNT, CDR2 YYREEE, per germline (reference sequence). The CDR3 covers 17 residues. The CDR3 is CASSRASGAPPSETQHF. In DNA form, the CDR3 reads TGTGCCAGCAGCCGGGCAAGCGGAGCCCCACCTTCAGAGACCCAGCACTTC.

The rearrangement links TRBV4-3 to TRBJ2-2; no clear D. V was trimmed by 0 bases and J by 3 bases, leaving 8 bases between them. The CDR3 consists of 15 residues. CDR1 and CDR2 (germline): LGHNA, YSLEER. The CDR3 reads CASSQDGGYTGELFF. The DNA for the CDR3 is TGCGCCAGCAGCCAAGATGGTGGATACACCGGGGAGCTGTTTTTT.

This clonotype was recorded at least ten times. As DNA, the CDR3 is TGTGCCACCAGCAGAGATCCGCTGACAGGGGTTGGCTACACCTTC. This gives the protein CATSRDPLTGVGYTF. The chain is built from TRBV15 and TRBJ1-2, with 8 bases lining up with TRBD1. Germline CDR1 reads LNHNV; CDR2 reads YYDKDF (reference sequence). V dropped 0 bases and J dropped 7; count of bases not matched to a gene: 7. There are 15 residues in the CDR3. The full variable domain, completed using reference TRBV15 and TRBJ1-2, is DAMVIQNPRYQVTQFGKPVTLSCSQTLNHNVMYWYQQKSSQAPKLLFHYYDKDFNNEADTPDNFQSRRPNTSFCFLDIRSPGLGDTAMYLCATSRDPLTGVGYTFGSGTRLTVV.